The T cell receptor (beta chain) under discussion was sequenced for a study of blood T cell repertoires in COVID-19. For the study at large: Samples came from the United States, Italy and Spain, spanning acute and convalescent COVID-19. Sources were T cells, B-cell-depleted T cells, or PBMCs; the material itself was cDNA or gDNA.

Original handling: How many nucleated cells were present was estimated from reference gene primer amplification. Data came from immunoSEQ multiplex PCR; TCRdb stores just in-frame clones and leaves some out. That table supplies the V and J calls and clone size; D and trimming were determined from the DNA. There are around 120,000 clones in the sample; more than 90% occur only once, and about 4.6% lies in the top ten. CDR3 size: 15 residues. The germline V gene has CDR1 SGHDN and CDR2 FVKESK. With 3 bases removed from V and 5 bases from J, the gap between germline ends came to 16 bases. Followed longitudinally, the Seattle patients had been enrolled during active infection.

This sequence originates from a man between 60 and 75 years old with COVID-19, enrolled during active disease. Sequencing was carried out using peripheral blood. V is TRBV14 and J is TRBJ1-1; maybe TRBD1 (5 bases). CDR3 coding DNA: TGTGCCAGCAGCCACTATGGGGGGGGAGATACTGAAGCTTTCTTT. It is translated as CASSHYGGGDTEAFF.